These T cell receptor beta chains were read from a single sample in a study of human T cells and chemical hapten exposure. TCRdb independently ran MiXCR on the RACE reads; one entry per CDR3 protein. The table has around 27,000 distinct CDR3 sequences, 5.8% seen once; the top ten hold 5.6%. Sequenced material: whole blood, taken in connection with sensitization to the hapten diphenylcyclopropenone (DPC). Source of these receptors: a man aged 25 to 45 with alopecia areata. Some clones in this sample may be carry-over from other donors' samples. CDR3s include the opening cysteine and the closing phenylalanine or tryptophan. The order of the fields is clone size, D gene, J gene, V gene, CDR3 DNA, CDR3 protein. A D gene is named only where the DNA matches it firmly. For some rows the clone size is stated as once, few or many, or as a class when expanded; others skip it.

many	.	TRBJ1-1	TRBV12-3/TRBV12-4	TGTGCCAGCATCTTAGGTATGAACACTGAAGCTTTCTTT	CASILGMNTEAFF
many	TRBD1	TRBJ1-5	TRBV6-2/TRBV6-3	TGTGCCAGCAGGACCGGACAGGGGGATCAGCCCCAGCATTTT	CASRTGQGDQPQHF
many	.	TRBJ2-6	TRBV24-1	TGTGCCACCAGTGATTTGGCCTATTCTGGGGCCAACGTCCTGACTTTC	CATSDLAYSGANVLTF
.	.	TRBJ1-5	TRBV12-3/TRBV12-4	TGTGCCAGCAGCCACTGGACGGAAAACAATCAGCCCCAGCATTTT	CASSHWTENNQPQHF
many	.	TRBJ1-5	TRBV20-1	TGCAGTGCTAGAACTAGCAATCAGCCCCAGCATTTT	CSARTSNQPQHF
many	.	TRBJ2-1	TRBV11-2	TGTGCCAGCAGCCCGACGCGTAGCGAAAAACCTATTGGGCAGTTCTTC	CASSPTRSEKPIGQFF
many	.	TRBJ2-7	TRBV25-1	TGTGCCAGCCAGGGGGGCGAGCAGTACTTC	CASQGGEQYF
many	.	TRBJ1-5	TRBV12-3/TRBV12-4	TGTGCCAGCAGTTCAGGAATAGTAGGAGGCAATCAGCCCCAGCATTTT	CASSSGIVGGNQPQHF
many	.	TRBJ1-1	TRBV7-9	TGTGCCAGCAGCTTACGGTCGGCAAGGCAGCCAGAAGACACTGAAGCTTTCTTT	CASSLRSARQPEDTEAFF
many	.	TRBJ1-2	TRBV7-9	TGTGCCAGCAGCCAAGGCGGCTTTAACTATGGCTACACCTTC	CASSQGGFNYGYTF
many	TRBD1	TRBJ1-5	TRBV20-1	TGCAGTGCTAGAGACCCACAGGGGGGACATCAGCCCCAGCATTTT	CSARDPQGGHQPQHF
many	.	TRBJ2-1	TRBV6-5	TGTGCCAGCAGTTTGGGGGGCTGGGACAATGAGCAGTTCTTC	CASSLGGWDNEQFF
many	TRBD1	TRBJ1-6	TRBV27	TGTGCCAGCAGTTTAGGTAGGACAGGACTTAATTCACCCCTCCACTTT	CASSLGRTGLNSPLHF
many	.	TRBJ1-1	TRBV11-3	TGTGCCAGCAGCTTAGCGAGGGACACTGAAGCTTTCTTT	CASSLARDTEAFF
many	TRBD1	TRBJ1-5	TRBV6-2/TRBV6-3	TGTGCCAGCAGTCACTCGTGGACAGGCGATCTTTATAGCAATCAGCCCCAGCATTTT	CASSHSWTGDLYSNQPQHF
many	.	TRBJ1-1	TRBV29-1	TGCAGCGTTTCGGGGGACACTGAAGCTTTCTTT	CSVSGDTEAFF
many	TRBD2	TRBJ2-3	TRBV3-1	TGTGCCAGCAGCCCCCGACTAGCGAGGACAGATACGCAGTATTTT	CASSPRLARTDTQYF
many	.	TRBJ1-1	TRBV7-9	TGTGCCAGCAGCTTAGGGGCTGGGGACACTGAAGCTTTCTTT	CASSLGAGDTEAFF
many	.	TRBJ2-4	TRBV15	TGTGCCACCAGCAGAGATCTCATCCAGCACAACATTCAGTACTTC	CATSRDLIQHNIQYF
many	.	TRBJ1-2	TRBV24-1	TGTGCCACCAGTGATTCTGACAGCTATGGCTACACCTTC	CATSDSDSYGYTF
many	TRBD1	TRBJ2-1	TRBV25-1	TGTGCCAGCAGTGGACAGGGGGCTGAGAATGAGCAGTTCTTC	CASSGQGAENEQFF
.	TRBD2	TRBJ2-7	TRBV18	TGTGTCAGCTCACCGACTAGCGGGGGGGATAGGGAGCAGTACTTC	CVSSPTSGGDREQYF
.	.	TRBJ2-2	TRBV7-9	TGTGCCAGCAGCCCACGGCCACCGAACACCGGGGAGCTGTTTTTT	CASSPRPPNTGELFF
many	.	TRBJ1-1	TRBV6-5	TGTGCCAGCAGTTTCTCACACGACAGGAACACTGAAGCTTTCTTT	CASSFSHDRNTEAFF
many	TRBD1	TRBJ2-3	TRBV7-6	TGTGCCAGCAGCTTTGGGACAGGGTTCGGAGATACGCAGTATTTT	CASSFGTGFGDTQYF
many	TRBD1	TRBJ2-3	TRBV20-1	TGCAGTGCTAGAGGGACAGGGGATAGCACAGATACGCAGTATTTT	CSARGTGDSTDTQYF
many	.	TRBJ1-6	TRBV28	TGTGCCAGCAGTTTCAGGGCCCAGAGCTCCTATAATTCACCCCTCCACTTT	CASSFRAQSSYNSPLHF
many	TRBD1	TRBJ2-3	TRBV24-1	TGTGCCACCAGTGATACCGGGACAGGGTATATACCAGATACGCAGTATTTT	CATSDTGTGYIPDTQYF
many	TRBD1	TRBJ2-2	TRBV7-3	TGTGCCAGCAGCCTACAGGGGGCGGCGAACACCGGGGAGCTGTTTTTT	CASSLQGAANTGELFF
many	TRBD2	TRBJ2-3	TRBV7-9	TGTGCCAGCAGCTTAGGTTTAGCGGGCTTCACAGATACGCAGTATTTT	CASSLGLAGFTDTQYF
many	TRBD2	TRBJ2-3	TRBV2	TGTGCCAGCATTGAACTAGCGGGGGTCACAGATACGCAGTATTTT	CASIELAGVTDTQYF
medium-sized	.	TRBJ2-4	TRBV28	TGTGCCAGCAGTCTGAGACTAGAAAACATTCAGTACTTC	CASSLRLENIQYF
many	.	TRBJ1-1	TRBV4-3	TGCGCCAGCAGCCAGGGGCCGGCAGACCCGAACACTGAAGCTTTCTTT	CASSQGPADPNTEAFF
few	TRBD2	TRBJ2-1	TRBV4-1	TGCGCCAGCAGCCATGAAAGCCCGGGACTAGCGGGGCCGCTTGAGCAGTTCTTC	CASSHESPGLAGPLEQFF
few	TRBD2	TRBJ2-1	TRBV27	TGTGCCAGCAGTTCCCCTCACCTAGCGGGAGTTGTGGGTGAGCAGTTCTTC	CASSSPHLAGVVGEQFF
many	.	TRBJ1-5	TRBV15	TGTGCCACCAGCGGGGAGATTTATAGCAATCAGCCCCAGCATTTT	CATSGEIYSNQPQHF
many	TRBD1	TRBJ2-1	TRBV6-2/TRBV6-3	TGTGCCAGCAGTTACACGTATAGACAGGGATGGGACAATGAGCAGTTCTTC	CASSYTYRQGWDNEQFF
many	.	TRBJ1-5	TRBV6-2/TRBV6-3	TGTGCCAGCGAGGGTGTCCCGCGCAATCAGCCCCAGCATTTT	CASEGVPRNQPQHF